This T cell receptor beta chain is from a study of TIL therapy for anti-PD-1-resistant metastatic lung cancer. Study background: Tumors were harvested before any PD-1/PD-L1 blockade. Median tumor PD-L1 proportion score was 5.5% to 6.5%.

The time point here: pre-treatment sample, taken before nivolumab and TIL therapy. Whole-study findings and limits: The baseline peripheral repertoire was partially replaced by infused TIL clonotypes that later decayed. This highly selected cohort may not generalize to typical lung cancer patients.

The germline gives CDR1 SGHRS, CDR2 YFSETQ. V gave up 6 bases and J gave up 2 bases, with 12 bases separating them. The CDR3 extends over 13 amino acids. The libraries were made with immunoSEQ v3. Here immunoSEQ multiplex PCR was the method, and the copy in TCRdb shows in-frame clones only, minus some. The table shows about 50,000 clones, with around 80% occurring only once. About this clone: Its antigen is currently unknown.

The V gene is TRBV5-1, the J gene TRBJ2-7; D may be TRBD1 or TRBD2 (5 bases each). The receptor comes from a woman aged 30 to 85 with non-small cell lung cancer. The sample was blood, taken at baseline. The CDR3 DNA sequence: TGCGCCAGCAAGCTGGGACGAACCTACGAGCAGTACTTC. Translating gives CASKLGRTYEQYF.